Listed below are T cell receptor beta chains from one sample, sequenced in a study of post-analysis software for immune sequencing data. TCRdb re-analysed the PCR reads in MiXCR, keeping a single row per CDR3 protein. The sample includes 550,000 to 700,000 distinct CDR3 sequences, about 44% of them seen just once. Sequences were obtained from blood. The receptors come from a girl aged 10-17 years with multiple sclerosis. The CDR3 runs from the conserved cysteine through the conserved F or W. Fields, in order: J gene, clone size, V gene, D gene, CDR3 DNA, CDR3 protein. A D gene is named only where the DNA matches it firmly. Expanded clones get a size class; other rows say once, few or many, or leave the size out.

TRBJ2-7 | few | TRBV12-3/TRBV12-4 | . | TGTGCCAGCAGCCGCCCAGGACAGCTAAACGAGCAGTACTTC | CASSRPGQLNEQYF
TRBJ2-3 | many | TRBV12-3/TRBV12-4 | TRBD2 | TGTGCCAGCAGTTCTTACTCTAGCGGCCCCAGGTATTTT | CASSSYSSGPRYF
TRBJ2-1 | . | TRBV10-3 | TRBD2 | TGTGCCATCAGTGAAACCCGGACTAGCGGGTATGAGCAGTTCTTC | CAISETRTSGYEQFF
TRBJ2-1 | . | TRBV28 | . | TGTGCCAGCAGTTTACCCCTTGCCCGGTTCAATGAGCAGTTCTTC | CASSLPLARFNEQFF
TRBJ2-5 | few | TRBV10-3 | TRBD2 | TGTGCCATCAGTGAGTGGCCGGCGACTAGCGGGGGCCGAATCCAAGAGACCCAGTACTTC | CAISEWPATSGGRIQETQYF
TRBJ1-4 | few | TRBV7-9 | . | TGTGCCAGCAGCTTTGGAGGGTACGAAAAACTGTTTTTT | CASSFGGYEKLFF
TRBJ2-7 | . | TRBV12-3/TRBV12-4 | . | TGTGCCGGCAGTTTAGACGGATCCTACGAGCAGTACTTC | CAGSLDGSYEQYF
TRBJ2-5 | . | TRBV10-3 | TRBD2 | TGTGCCATCAGTGCCTCGGGGACTAGCGGCCAAGAGACCCAGTACTTC | CAISASGTSGQETQYF
TRBJ2-1 | few | TRBV12-3/TRBV12-4 | . | TGTGCCAGCCGCCGAAGGTGGGAGGATAATGAGCAGTTCTTC | CASRRRWEDNEQFF
TRBJ2-7 | few | TRBV10-3 | . | TGTGCCATCAGTTTAGCGCAATCCTACGAGCAGTACTTC | CAISLAQSYEQYF
TRBJ2-7 | few | TRBV5-1 | . | TGCGCCAGCAGCTTGGATCCCTCCGATGCCTACGAGCAGTACTTC | CASSLDPSDAYEQYF
TRBJ2-7 | . | TRBV14 | TRBD2 | TGTGCCAGCAGCCCACGATCTAGCGGGGGGGCCCGGGTCTACGAGCAGTACTTC | CASSPRSSGGARVYEQYF
TRBJ2-7 | few | TRBV6-6 | TRBD2 | TGTGCCAGCAGAGGGACTAGCGGGGTAGCCGAGCAGTACTTC | CASRGTSGVAEQYF
TRBJ2-7 | . | TRBV9 | TRBD2 | TGTGCCAGCAGCGTAGGGGCAGGGACTAGCTCCTACGAGCAGTACTTC | CASSVGAGTSSYEQYF
TRBJ1-1 | . | TRBV7-9 | . | TGTGCCAGCAGCCTTAGGACGGGAACTGAAGCTTTCTTT | CASSLRTGTEAFF
TRBJ2-5 | few | TRBV5-1 | TRBD1 | TGCGCCAGCAGCTTGGGGACAGGGACGGAGACCCAGTACTTC | CASSLGTGTETQYF
TRBJ1-1 | . | TRBV12-3/TRBV12-4 | . | TGTGCCAGCAGTACACAAGCAGTGAACACTGAAGCTTTCTTT | CASSTQAVNTEAFF
TRBJ2-7 | few | TRBV12-3/TRBV12-4 | TRBD1 | TGTGCCAGCAGTTTCGGACAGGGGAGTCCCTACGAGCAGTACTTC | CASSFGQGSPYEQYF
TRBJ2-1 | . | TRBV29-1 | . | TGCAGCGTTATCACCGTTGGGGGGTCAAATCTCGGCTACAATGAGCAGTTCTTC | CSVITVGGSNLGYNEQFF
TRBJ2-3 | . | TRBV2 | . | TGTGCCAGCAGTGAACGCGGGAAGAGCACAGATACGCAGTATTTT | CASSERGKSTDTQYF
TRBJ1-2 | once | TRBV5-6 | . | TGTGCCAGCAGCTTGGGACATGTATCCCTCTATGGCTACACCTTC | CASSLGHVSLYGYTF
TRBJ2-5 | few | TRBV15 | . | TGTGCCACCAGCAGGGGAAACTACGAACAGTACTTC | CATSRGNYEQYF
TRBJ2-5 | . | TRBV7-3 | TRBD1 | TGTGCCAGCAGCTTATCTTCGGGACAGGGCCAAGAGACCCAGTACTTC | CASSLSSGQGQETQYF
TRBJ2-7 | . | TRBV20-1 | TRBD2 | TGCAGTGCAAAGGAGACTAGCGGGAGGAACCACGAGCAGTACTTC | CSAKETSGRNHEQYF
TRBJ1-1 | few | TRBV7-3 | . | TGTGCCAGCAGCTTAACCCCGGGTTTGAACACTGAAGCTTTCTTT | CASSLTPGLNTEAFF
TRBJ2-7 | . | TRBV9 | TRBD2 | TGTGCCAGCAGCGTCTCTAGCGGAGCCTCCTACGAGCAGTACTTC | CASSVSSGASYEQYF
TRBJ2-3 | . | TRBV6-6 | . | TGTGCCAGCAGTTCCCGGACGGCGGGCACAGATACGCAGTATTTT | CASSSRTAGTDTQYF
TRBJ1-2 | few | TRBV7-9 | . | TGTGCCAGTACCCCGATTTTCGGCAGTCCTAACTATGGCTACACCTTC | CASTPIFGSPNYGYTF
TRBJ2-5 | . | TRBV12-3/TRBV12-4 | TRBD2 | TGTGCCAGCACTAGCGGGATTACGGAGACCCAGTACTTC | CASTSGITETQYF
TRBJ1-2 | few | TRBV29-1 | . | TGCAGCGTACAAGGACCGGACAGAATCTATGGCTACACCTTC | CSVQGPDRIYGYTF
TRBJ1-1 | . | TRBV7-9 | TRBD1 | TGTGCCAGCAGCAACAGGGGTTTAACTGAAGCTTTCTTT | CASSNRGLTEAFF
TRBJ2-3 | . | TRBV6-5 | . | TGTGCCAGCAGCCCCCCAGGCTGCCCATGCACAGATACGCAGTATTTT | CASSPPGCPCTDTQYF
TRBJ2-7 | . | TRBV6-5 | . | TGTGCCAGCGGGATTACAGGGCTCGAGCAGTACTTC | CASGITGLEQYF
TRBJ1-2 | . | TRBV29-1 | . | TGCAGCGCTCTGGGCGCAATCTATGGCTACACCTTC | CSALGAIYGYTF
TRBJ1-2 | few | TRBV7-9 | TRBD1 | TGTGCCAGTCTTGGGACAGGGGCCGCTAACTATGGCTACACCTTC | CASLGTGAANYGYTF
TRBJ2-7 | . | TRBV7-8 | TRBD2 | TGTGCCAGCAGCTCCATCTTAGTTCTAGCGGGGACCTACGAGCAGTACTTC | CASSSILVLAGTYEQYF